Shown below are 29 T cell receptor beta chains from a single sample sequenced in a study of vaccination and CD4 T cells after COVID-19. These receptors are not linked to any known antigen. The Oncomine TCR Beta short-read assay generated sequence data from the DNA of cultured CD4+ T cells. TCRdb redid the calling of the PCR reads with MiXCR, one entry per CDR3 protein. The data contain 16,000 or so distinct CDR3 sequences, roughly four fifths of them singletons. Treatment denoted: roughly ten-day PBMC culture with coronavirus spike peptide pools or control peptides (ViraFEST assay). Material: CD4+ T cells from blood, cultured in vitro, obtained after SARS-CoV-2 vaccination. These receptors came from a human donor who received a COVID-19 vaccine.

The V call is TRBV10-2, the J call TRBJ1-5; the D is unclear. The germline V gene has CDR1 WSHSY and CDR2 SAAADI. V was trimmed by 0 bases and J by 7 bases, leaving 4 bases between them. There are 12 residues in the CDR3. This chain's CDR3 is CASSESNQPQHF. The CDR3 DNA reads TGCGCCAGCAGTGAGTCGAACCAGCCCCAGCATTTT.

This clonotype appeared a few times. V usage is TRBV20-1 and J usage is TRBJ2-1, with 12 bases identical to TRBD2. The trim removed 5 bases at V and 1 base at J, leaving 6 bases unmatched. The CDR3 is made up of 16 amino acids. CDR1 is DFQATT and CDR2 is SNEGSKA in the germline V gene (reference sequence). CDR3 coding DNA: TGCAGTGCTCCAACACTAGCGGGGGGTTCCTACAATGAGCAGTTCTTC. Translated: CSAPTLAGGSYNEQFF.

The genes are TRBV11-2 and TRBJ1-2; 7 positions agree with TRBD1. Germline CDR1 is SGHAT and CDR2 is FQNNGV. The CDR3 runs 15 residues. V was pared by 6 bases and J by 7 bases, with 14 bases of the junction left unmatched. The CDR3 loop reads CASRFLQGIRGGYTF. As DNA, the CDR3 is TGTGCCAGCAGATTTTTACAGGGGATAAGGGGTGGCTACACCTTC.

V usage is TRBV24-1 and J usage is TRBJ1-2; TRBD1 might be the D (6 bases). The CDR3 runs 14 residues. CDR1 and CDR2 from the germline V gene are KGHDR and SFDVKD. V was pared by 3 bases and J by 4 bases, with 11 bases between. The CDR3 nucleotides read TGTGCCACCAGTGATGCTCAGGGGAGCTATGGCTACACCTTC. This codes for CATSDAQGSYGYTF.

The CDR3 nucleotides are TGTGCCTTCGAGAGGGAGTACACTGAAGCTTTCTTT. Translating it yields CAFEREYTEAFF. The chain recombines TRBV30 with TRBJ1-1, with D unresolved. The CDR3 length is 12 residues. Between the trimmed V and J ends, which lost 7 bases and 3 bases, there was a span of 12 bases. In germline, CDR1 is GTSNPN, CDR2 SVGIG (reference sequence). Full variable domain (missing parts from reference TRBV30 and TRBJ1-1): SQTIHQWPATLVQPVGSPLSLECTVEGTSNPNLYWYRQAAGRGLQLLFYSVGIGQISSEVPQNLSASRPQDRQFILSSKKLLLSDSGFYLCAFEREYTEAFFGQGTRLTVV.

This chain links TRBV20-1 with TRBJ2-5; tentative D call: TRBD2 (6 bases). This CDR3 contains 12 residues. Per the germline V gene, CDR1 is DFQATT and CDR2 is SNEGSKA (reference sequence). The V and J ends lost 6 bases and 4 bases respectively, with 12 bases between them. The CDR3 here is CSAEQAGETQYF. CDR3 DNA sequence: TGCAGTGCAGAACAAGCGGGAGAGACCCAGTACTTC.

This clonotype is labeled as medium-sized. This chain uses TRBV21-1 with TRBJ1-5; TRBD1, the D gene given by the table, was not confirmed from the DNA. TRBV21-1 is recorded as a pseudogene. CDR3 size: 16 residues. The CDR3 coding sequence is TGTGCCAGCAGCCTCAAGGGACAGGGGTTTAATCAGCCCCAGCATTTT. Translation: CASSLKGQGFNQPQHF.

Written as DNA, the CDR3 is TGTGCCAGTAGTGCGGGACAGGGGGCGATGGATGGCTACACCTTC. Translating gives CASSAGQGAMDGYTF. The V call is TRBV19, the J call TRBJ1-2; 12 bases are a match to TRBD1. This CDR3 spans 15 amino acids. Trimming at V came to 5 bases and at J to 6 bases, leaving 7 bases not matched to a gene. CDR1 LNHDA and CDR2 SQIVND come from the germline V gene (reference sequence).

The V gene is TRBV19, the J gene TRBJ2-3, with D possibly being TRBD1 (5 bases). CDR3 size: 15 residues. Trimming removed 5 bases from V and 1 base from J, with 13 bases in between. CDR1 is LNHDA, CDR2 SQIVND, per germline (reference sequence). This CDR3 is CASSPRTSRTDTQYF. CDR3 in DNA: TGTGCCAGTAGTCCGAGGACAAGCCGCACAGATACGCAGTATTTT. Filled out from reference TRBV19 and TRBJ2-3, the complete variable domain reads DGGITQSPKYLFRKEGQNVTLSCEQNLNHDAMYWYRQDPGQGLRLIYYSQIVNDFQKGDIAEGYSVSREKKESFPLTVTSAQKNPTAFYLCASSPRTSRTDTQYFGPGTRLTVL.

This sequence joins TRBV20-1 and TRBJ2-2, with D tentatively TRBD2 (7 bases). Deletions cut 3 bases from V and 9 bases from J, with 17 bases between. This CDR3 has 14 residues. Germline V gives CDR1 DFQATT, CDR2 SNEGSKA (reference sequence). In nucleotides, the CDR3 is TGCAGTGCTAGGGGGGCAGGGAGGGGATGGGAGCTGTTTTTT. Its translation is CSARGAGRGWELFF.

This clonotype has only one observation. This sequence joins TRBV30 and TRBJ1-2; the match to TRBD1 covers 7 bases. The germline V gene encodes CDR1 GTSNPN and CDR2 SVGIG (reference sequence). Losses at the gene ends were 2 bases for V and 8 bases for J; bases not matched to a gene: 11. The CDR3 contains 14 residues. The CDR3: CAWSLEVGGIGYTF. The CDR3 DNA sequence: TGTGCCTGGAGTTTGGAGGTAGGGGGCATCGGCTACACCTTC. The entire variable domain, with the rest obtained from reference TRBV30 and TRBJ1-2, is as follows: SQTIHQWPATLVQPVGSPLSLECTVEGTSNPNLYWYRQAAGRGLQLLFYSVGIGQISSEVPQNLSASRPQDRQFILSSKKLLLSDSGFYLCAWSLEVGGIGYTFGSGTRLTVV.

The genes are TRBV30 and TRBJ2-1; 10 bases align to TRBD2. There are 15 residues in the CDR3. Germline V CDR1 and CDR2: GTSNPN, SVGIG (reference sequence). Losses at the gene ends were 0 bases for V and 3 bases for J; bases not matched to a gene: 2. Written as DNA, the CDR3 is TGTGCCTGGAGTGTCGCTAGCGGGGGCTACAATGAGCAGTTCTTC. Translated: CAWSVASGGYNEQFF.

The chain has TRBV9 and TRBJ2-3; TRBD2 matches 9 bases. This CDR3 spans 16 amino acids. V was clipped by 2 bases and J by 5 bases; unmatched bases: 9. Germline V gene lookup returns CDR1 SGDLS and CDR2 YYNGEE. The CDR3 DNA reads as TGTGCCAGCAGCGTGCGCGGGGGGGCCGAAAGAGATACGCAGTATTTT. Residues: CASSVRGGAERDTQYF.

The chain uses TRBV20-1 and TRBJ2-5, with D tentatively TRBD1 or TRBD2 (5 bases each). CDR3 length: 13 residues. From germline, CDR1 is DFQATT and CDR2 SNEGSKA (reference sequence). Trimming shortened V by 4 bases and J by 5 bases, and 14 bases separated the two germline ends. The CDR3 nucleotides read TGCAGTGCTATTGAAGGGTGGGGGGAGACCCAGTACTTC. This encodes CSAIEGWGETQYF.

Here the CDR3 DNA reads TGTGCCAGCAGTGAACACAGGGGCAGGGTTGTCGGCGAAAAACTGTTTTTT. Protein sequence: CASSEHRGRVVGEKLFF. The V gene is TRBV2, the J gene TRBJ1-4; 7 bases map to TRBD1. Germline V gene sequence: CDR1 SNHLY, CDR2 FYNNEI. The CDR3 has 17 amino acids. Trimming took 2 bases from V and 8 from J; bases not matched to a gene: 14. The whole variable domain, remainder taken from reference TRBV2 and TRBJ1-4, is EPEVTQTPSHQVTQMGQEVILRCVPISNHLYFYWYRQILGQKVEFLVSFYNNEISEKSEIFDDQFSVERPDGSNFTLKIRSTKLEDSAMYFCASSEHRGRVVGEKLFFGSGTQLSVL.

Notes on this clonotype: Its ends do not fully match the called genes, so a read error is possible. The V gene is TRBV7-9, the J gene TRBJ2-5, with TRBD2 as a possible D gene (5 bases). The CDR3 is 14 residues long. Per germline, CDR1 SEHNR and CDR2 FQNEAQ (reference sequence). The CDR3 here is CASSRFGLEETQYF. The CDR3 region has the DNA TGTGCCAGCTCCCGCTTCGGGTTGGAGGAGACCCAATACTTC.

The CDR3 loop reads CATSRDPSGTVQETQYF. The CDR3 DNA sequence: TGTGCCACCAGCAGAGATCCGTCCGGGACAGTACAAGAGACCCAGTACTTC. V gene TRBV15 combines with J gene TRBJ2-5, with 7 bases identical to TRBD1. The CDR3 is 17 residues long. Germline loops: CDR1 LNHNV, CDR2 YYDKDF (reference sequence). After removal of 0 bases from V and 2 bases from J, the junction contained 9 bases not matched to a gene.

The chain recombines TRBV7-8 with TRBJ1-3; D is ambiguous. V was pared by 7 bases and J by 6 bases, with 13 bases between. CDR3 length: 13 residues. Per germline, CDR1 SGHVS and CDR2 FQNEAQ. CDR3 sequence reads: CASTPGRANTIYF. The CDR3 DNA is TGTGCCAGCACCCCCGGTCGCGCAAACACCATATATTTT.

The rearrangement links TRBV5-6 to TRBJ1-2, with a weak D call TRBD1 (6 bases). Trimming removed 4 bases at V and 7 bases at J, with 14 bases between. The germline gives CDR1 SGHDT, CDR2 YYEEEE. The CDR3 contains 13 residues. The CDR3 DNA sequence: TGTGCCAGCAGCCCGGGGGGGGCCGGTGGCTACACCTTC. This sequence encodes CASSPGGAGGYTF.

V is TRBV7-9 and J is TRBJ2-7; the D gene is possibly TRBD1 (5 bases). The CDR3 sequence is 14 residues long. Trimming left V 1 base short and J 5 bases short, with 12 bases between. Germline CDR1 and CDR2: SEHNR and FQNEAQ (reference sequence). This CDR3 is CASSLGPRAHEQYF. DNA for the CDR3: TGTGCCAGCAGCTTAGGTCCCAGGGCCCACGAGCAGTACTTC. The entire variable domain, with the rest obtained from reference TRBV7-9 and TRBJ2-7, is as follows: DTGVSQNPRHKITKRGQNVTFRCDPISEHNRLYWYRQTLGQGPEFLTYFQNEAQLEKSRLLSDRFSAERPKGSFSTLEIQRTEQGDSAMYLCASSLGPRAHEQYFGPGTRLTVT.

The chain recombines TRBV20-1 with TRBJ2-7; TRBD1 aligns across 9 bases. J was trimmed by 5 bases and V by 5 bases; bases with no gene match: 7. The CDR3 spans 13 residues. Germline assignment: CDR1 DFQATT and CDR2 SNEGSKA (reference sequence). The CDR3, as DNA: TGCAGTGCTCCTCGGACAGGGGCCAACGAGCAGTACTTC. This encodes CSAPRTGANEQYF.

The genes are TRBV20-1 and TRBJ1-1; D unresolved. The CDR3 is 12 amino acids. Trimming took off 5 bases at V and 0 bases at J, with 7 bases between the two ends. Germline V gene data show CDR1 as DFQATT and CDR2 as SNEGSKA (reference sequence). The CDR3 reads CSAALLNTEAFF. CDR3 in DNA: TGCAGTGCTGCACTACTGAACACTGAAGCTTTCTTT.

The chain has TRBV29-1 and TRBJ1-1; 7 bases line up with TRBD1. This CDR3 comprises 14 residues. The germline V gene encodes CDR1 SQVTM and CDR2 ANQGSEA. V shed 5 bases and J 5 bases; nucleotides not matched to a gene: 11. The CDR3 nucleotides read TGCAGCGTTCGAACAGGGGCGTTTGGTACTGAAGCTTTCTTT. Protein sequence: CSVRTGAFGTEAFF.

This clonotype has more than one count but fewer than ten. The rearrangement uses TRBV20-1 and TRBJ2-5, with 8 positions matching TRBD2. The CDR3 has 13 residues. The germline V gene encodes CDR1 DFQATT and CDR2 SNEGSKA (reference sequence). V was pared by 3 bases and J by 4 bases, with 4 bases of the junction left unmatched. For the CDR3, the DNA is TGCAGTGCTAGCCCGGGACTAGGAGAGACCCAGTACTTC. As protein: CSASPGLGETQYF.

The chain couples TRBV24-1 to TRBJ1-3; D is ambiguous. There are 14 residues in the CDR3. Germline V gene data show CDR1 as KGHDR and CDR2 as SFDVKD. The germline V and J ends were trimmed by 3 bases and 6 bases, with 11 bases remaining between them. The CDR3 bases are TGTGCCACCAGTGATCCGATGTATGAAAACACCATATATTTT. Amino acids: CATSDPMYENTIYF.

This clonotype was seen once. CDR3 in amino acids: CASSYGYGVYEQYF. The CDR3 DNA is TGTGCCAGCAGTTACGGATACGGCGTCTACGAGCAGTACTTC. J is TRBJ2-7 and V is TRBV6-5, with D hard to call. This CDR3 has 14 amino acids. Germline lookup yields CDR1 MNHEY and CDR2 SVGAGI. V was trimmed by 2 bases and J by 3 bases, leaving 11 bases between them.

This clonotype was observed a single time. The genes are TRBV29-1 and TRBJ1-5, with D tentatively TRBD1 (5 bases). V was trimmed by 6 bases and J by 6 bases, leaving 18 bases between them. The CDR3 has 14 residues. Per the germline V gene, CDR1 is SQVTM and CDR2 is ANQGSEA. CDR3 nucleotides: TGCAGCGTAGCGGTCGGGGCTATTGGTCAGCCCCAGCATTTT. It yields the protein CSVAVGAIGQPQHF. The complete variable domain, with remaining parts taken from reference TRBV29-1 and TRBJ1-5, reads SAVISQKPSRDICQRGTSLTIQCQVDSQVTMMFWYRQQPGQSLTLIATANQGSEATYESGFVIDKFPISRPNLTFSTLTVSNMSPEDSSIYLCSVAVGAIGQPQHFGDGTRLSIL.

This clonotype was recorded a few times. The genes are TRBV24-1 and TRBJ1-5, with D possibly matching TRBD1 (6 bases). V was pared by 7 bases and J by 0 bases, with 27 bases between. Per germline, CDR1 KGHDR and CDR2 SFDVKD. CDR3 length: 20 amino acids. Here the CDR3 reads CATSARPRGAQIYSNQPQHF. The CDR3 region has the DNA TGTGCCACCAGCGCTCGTCCTAGGGGGGCCCAGATTTATAGCAATCAGCCCCAGCATTTT.

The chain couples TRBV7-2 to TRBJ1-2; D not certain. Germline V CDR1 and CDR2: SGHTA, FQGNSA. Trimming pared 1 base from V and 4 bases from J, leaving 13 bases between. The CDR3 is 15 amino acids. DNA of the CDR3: TGTGCCAGCAGCTTAGTCTTTGGCGCTGGCTATGGCTACACCTTC. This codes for CASSLVFGAGYGYTF.